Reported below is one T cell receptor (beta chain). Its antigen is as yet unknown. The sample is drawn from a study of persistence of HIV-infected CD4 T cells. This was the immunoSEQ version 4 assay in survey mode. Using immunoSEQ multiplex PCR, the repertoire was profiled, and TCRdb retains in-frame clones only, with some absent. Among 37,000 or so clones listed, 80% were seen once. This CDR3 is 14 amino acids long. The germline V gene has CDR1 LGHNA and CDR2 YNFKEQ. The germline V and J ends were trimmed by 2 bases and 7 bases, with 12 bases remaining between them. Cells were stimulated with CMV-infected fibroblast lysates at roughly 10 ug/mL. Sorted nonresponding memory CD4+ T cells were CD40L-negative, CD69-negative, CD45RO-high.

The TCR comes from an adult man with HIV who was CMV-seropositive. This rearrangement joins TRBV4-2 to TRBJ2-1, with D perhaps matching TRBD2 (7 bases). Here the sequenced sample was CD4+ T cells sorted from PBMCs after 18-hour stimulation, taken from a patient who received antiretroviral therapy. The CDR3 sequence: CASSQSRGGNEQFF. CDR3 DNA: TGTGCCAGCAGCCAATCGAGGGGGGGGAATGAGCAGTTCTTC.